The source of this T cell receptor beta chain is a study of human T cells and chemical hapten exposure. In the authors' workflow: TCRs per sample had a median of approximately 88,000 and ranged from about 23,224 to 700,000. TCRdb re-called the 5' RACE reads with MiXCR, one entry per CDR3 protein. These V and J calls originate from TCRdb's pipeline instead of the authors' own analysis. The sample shows some 150,000 distinct CDR3 sequences, about 4.3% of them seen only once. This clonotype was seen ten or more times. Its antigen is as yet unknown. Study outcomes and limitations: Sensitization with DPC brought no change to TCRs above 1 in 1000 in frequency.

Total RNA came from unfractionated whole blood. The receptor comes from a female donor in good health.

Written as DNA, the CDR3 is TGTGCCAGCAGTGAAAAACAGGGGGCATTTACTGAAGCTTTCTTT. It translates to CASSEKQGAFTEAFF. This chain links TRBV25-1 with TRBJ1-1, with 9 bases identical to TRBD1. The germline V gene encodes CDR1 MGHDK and CDR2 SYGVNS. The CDR3 sequence is 15 residues long. V dropped 2 bases and J dropped 5; count of bases not matched to a gene: 6.